A selection of T cell receptor beta chains follows, all from one sample in a study of T cells after yellow fever vaccination. MiXCR, applied by TCRdb to the 5' RACE reads, yields one record per CDR3 protein. The sample carries approximately 610,000 distinct CDR3 sequences, roughly a sixth recorded once. This specimen consisted of PBMCs, obtained roughly 5 days after the first yellow fever vaccination. The receptor set was obtained from a man between 18 and 29 years old who received the YFV17D yellow fever vaccine. Both conserved end residues are part of each CDR3. D genes are given only for firm matches. Size is omitted from some rows. Given values are once, few, many or a class for expanded clones.

abundance | j_gene | v_gene | d_gene | CDR3nt | CDR3aa
- | TRBJ2-5 | TRBV27 | TRBD2 | TGTGCCAGCAGTTTTAGCGGGGGGCCGTTGGAGACCCAGTACTTC | CASSFSGGPLETQYF
- | TRBJ2-2 | TRBV4-2 | TRBD2 | TGTGCCAGCAGCTCCACGACTAGCTCCTACACCGGGGAGCTGTTTTTT | CASSSTTSSYTGELFF
few | TRBJ2-5 | TRBV9 | - | TGTGCCAGCAGCCCATCGAGGGGGAGAGAGACCCAGTACTTC | CASSPSRGRETQYF
- | TRBJ1-6 | TRBV5-4 | - | TGTGCCAGCAGCCTGGGGGGAAGTTCACCCCTCCACTTT | CASSLGGSSPLHF
- | TRBJ2-5 | TRBV7-8 | - | TGTGCCAGCAGCTTAGCGGTGTATGTGTTGCAAGAGACCCAGTACTTC | CASSLAVYVLQETQYF
- | TRBJ2-1 | TRBV4-1 | TRBD2 | TGCGCCAGCAGCCGCGCTAGCGGGGGGGGTGAGCAGTTCTTC | CASSRASGGGEQFF
- | TRBJ2-3 | TRBV5-1 | - | TGCGCCAGCAGCTTGGGACAGGACACAGATACGCAGTATTTT | CASSLGQDTDTQYF
few | TRBJ1-3 | TRBV9 | - | TGTGCCAGCAGCGCCGCAACAGGGTCTGGAAACACCATATATTTT | CASSAATGSGNTIYF
once | TRBJ2-3 | TRBV5-1 | TRBD2 | TGCGCCAGCAGCGCGGGACTAGCGGTGGTCTTTGGCACAGATACGCAGTATTTT | CASSAGLAVVFGTDTQYF
many | TRBJ2-1 | TRBV7-7 | TRBD2 | TGTGCCAGCAGCCCTACTAGCGGGGTAAGCTCCTACAATGAGCAGTTCTTC | CASSPTSGVSSYNEQFF
- | TRBJ1-4 | TRBV27 | - | TGTGCCAGCAGTCCTCTAAATGCAACTAATGAAAAACTGTTTTTT | CASSPLNATNEKLFF
- | TRBJ1-6 | TRBV14 | - | TGTGCCAGCAGCCCCCGGACCGGTTCACCCCTCCACTTT | CASSPRTGSPLHF
few | TRBJ1-2 | TRBV5-4 | TRBD1 | TGTGCCAGCAGCTTGCCGGACAGGGAAGGGGACTATGGCTACACCTTC | CASSLPDREGDYGYTF
- | TRBJ1-5 | TRBV11-2 | - | TGTGCCAGCAGCGCCTGGGGGAAGGGCCCTCAGCCCCAGCATTTT | CASSAWGKGPQPQHF
once | TRBJ1-2 | TRBV6-2/TRBV6-3 | - | TGTGCCAGCAGTTACTCGGACAGATACTATGGCTACACCTTC | CASSYSDRYYGYTF
- | TRBJ1-1 | TRBV11-2 | - | TGTGCCAGCAGCTTTTGGAGGGGGGGCACTGAAGCTTTCTTT | CASSFWRGGTEAFF
few | TRBJ2-2 | TRBV19 | - | TGTGCCAGTACCACCCCCGGGGACACCGGGGAGCTGTTTTTT | CASTTPGDTGELFF
many | TRBJ1-1 | TRBV2 | TRBD1 | TGTGCCAGCAGGAACAGGGGCGGCACTGAAGCTTTCTTT | CASRNRGGTEAFF
many | TRBJ2-3 | TRBV7-2 | - | TGTGCCAGCAGCTTAGAGGAGAGCACAGATACGCAGTATTTT | CASSLEESTDTQYF
- | TRBJ1-2 | TRBV3-1 | TRBD1 | TGTGCCAGCAGCGTGCAGGGGGCTCGGGGCTACACCTTC | CASSVQGARGYTF
few | TRBJ2-3 | TRBV6-5 | - | TGTGCCAGCAGTTACACACCGGGACGGGATACGCAGTATTTT | CASSYTPGRDTQYF
few | TRBJ2-5 | TRBV5-5 | - | TGTGCCAGCAGTTCCCCCTGGGGAGAGACCCAGTACTTC | CASSSPWGETQYF
- | TRBJ2-1 | TRBV18 | TRBD1 | TGTGCCAGCTCACCACGAGGGCAGGGGGATGAGCAGTTCTTC | CASSPRGQGDEQFF
- | TRBJ2-3 | TRBV12-3/TRBV12-4 | TRBD2 | TGTGCCAGCAGTTTAGGGACCGGGCGGGGGGGTCATACGCAGTATTTT | CASSLGTGRGGHTQYF
- | TRBJ2-5 | TRBV5-1 | TRBD1 | TGCGCCAGCAGCGCGACGGGACAGGGGAGCGAGACCCAGTACTTC | CASSATGQGSETQYF
many | TRBJ2-3 | TRBV7-2 | - | TGTGCCAGCAGCCCTGGGCATACCTCTGGCACAGATACGCAGTATTTT | CASSPGHTSGTDTQYF
few | TRBJ1-6 | TRBV2 | - | TGTGCCAGCAGTGGAGGACTGGAATCACCCCTCCACTTT | CASSGGLESPLHF
few | TRBJ2-2 | TRBV28 | - | TGTGCCAGCAGTTTCCTCGGGGAGCTGTTTTTT | CASSFLGELFF
- | TRBJ2-1 | TRBV29-1 | - | TGCAGCGTCAGGTACAATGAGCAGTTCTTC | CSVRYNEQFF
once | TRBJ1-2 | TRBV7-9 | TRBD1 | TGTGCCAGCAGCTTAGAAGAGGACAGGGAATCCTATGGCTACACCTTC | CASSLEEDRESYGYTF
few | TRBJ1-1 | TRBV7-9 | - | TGTGCCAGCAGTCTACGAGACATGGGGAAGACTGAAGCTTTCTTT | CASSLRDMGKTEAFF
few | TRBJ2-3 | TRBV3-1 | - | TGTGCCAGCAGCCGGGAATCCGTTAGCGGTTCTCGGTATTTT | CASSRESVSGSRYF
- | TRBJ2-3 | TRBV5-4 | TRBD1 | TGTGCCAGCAGCCTCGCCGGGACAGGGATGACAGATACGCAGTATTTT | CASSLAGTGMTDTQYF
- | TRBJ2-3 | TRBV20-1 | - | TGCAGTGCTAGCCTGGTTACTGGTGATACGCAGTATTTT | CSASLVTGDTQYF
- | TRBJ2-1 | TRBV4-1 | - | TGCGCCAGCAGCCAGCAGGGAATCCTATACAATGAGCAGTTCTTC | CASSQQGILYNEQFF
few | TRBJ1-1 | TRBV6-2/TRBV6-3 | - | TGTGCCAGCATCCCGTATACAGACGGCACTGAAGCTTTCTTT | CASIPYTDGTEAFF
- | TRBJ2-5 | TRBV5-5 | - | TGTGCCAGCAGTCGGACATTTAATAAGCTCCAAGAGACCCAGTACTTC | CASSRTFNKLQETQYF
many | TRBJ2-3 | TRBV2 | - | TGTGCCAGCAGTGAACCAGATACGCAGTATTTT | CASSEPDTQYF
few | TRBJ1-5 | TRBV24-1 | - | TGTGCCACCGCAGGGGATAGCAATCAGCCCCAGCATTTT | CATAGDSNQPQHF
few | TRBJ2-5 | TRBV9 | - | TGTGCCAGCAGCGTAGCTACAGCGTACCAAGAGACCCAGTACTTC | CASSVATAYQETQYF
few | TRBJ2-7 | TRBV5-1 | - | TGCGCCAGCAGCTTCGACAGACACGAGCAGTACTTC | CASSFDRHEQYF
few | TRBJ2-7 | TRBV27 | - | TGTGCCAGCGGCTACCAGGGTGGGGCCTACGAGCAGTACTTC | CASGYQGGAYEQYF
- | TRBJ2-3 | TRBV28 | TRBD2 | TGTGCCAGCAGTCCTTCTCTACTAGCGGAGACCACAGATACGCAGTATTTT | CASSPSLLAETTDTQYF
- | TRBJ1-1 | TRBV20-1 | TRBD1 | TGCAGTGCAAAACAGGGGGCAGGGGCTTTCTTT | CSAKQGAGAFF
few | TRBJ2-5 | TRBV2 | - | TGTGCCAGCAGTCCGAGAAAGGCGGGAGAGACCCAGTACTTC | CASSPRKAGETQYF
- | TRBJ1-4 | TRBV20-1 | - | TGCAGTGCCCCGGCGGGCCGTTTGAATGAAAAACTGTTTTTT | CSAPAGRLNEKLFF
- | TRBJ1-1 | TRBV7-3 | TRBD1 | TGTGCCAGCAGCGAGGGACAGGGGCCAGCAAACACTGAAGCTTTCTTT | CASSEGQGPANTEAFF
few | TRBJ2-5 | TRBV7-8 | TRBD1 | TGTGCCAGCAGCTTCCCCGGACAGGCCCGAGAGACCCAGTACTTC | CASSFPGQARETQYF
- | TRBJ2-1 | TRBV20-1 | - | TGCAGTGCTAGAGGGGCGGGGAGCTCCTACAATGAGCAGTTCTTC | CSARGAGSSYNEQFF
- | TRBJ2-1 | TRBV5-1 | - | TGCGCCAGCAGCACCGGGACTTTTATCGTCAATGAGCAGTTCTTC | CASSTGTFIVNEQFF
few | TRBJ2-5 | TRBV6-5 | TRBD1 | TGTGCCAGCAGTTCCCAGGGACAGGGACCAGGAGAGACCCAGTACTTC | CASSSQGQGPGETQYF
- | TRBJ1-1 | TRBV28 | - | TGTGCCAGCACCGACCCCGGGGGGGCTGATGAAGCTTTCTTT | CASTDPGGADEAFF
- | TRBJ2-5 | TRBV7-3 | TRBD1 | TGTGCCAGCAGCTTTAGGTCAGGGGGCACCCAAGAGACCCAGTACTTC | CASSFRSGGTQETQYF
- | TRBJ2-3 | TRBV20-1 | - | TGCAGTGCTAGAGGGACTGGCAGCACAGATACGCAGTATTTT | CSARGTGSTDTQYF
many | TRBJ2-7 | TRBV4-2 | - | TGTGCCAGCAGCCAAGCGGCGCTTGAGGGCGACGAGCAGTACTTC | CASSQAALEGDEQYF
few | TRBJ2-7 | TRBV7-9 | - | TGTGCCAGCAGCTTTCTTCTGTCGGAAAGCTCCTACGAGCAGTACTTC | CASSFLLSESSYEQYF
few | TRBJ1-1 | TRBV5-1 | TRBD1 | TGCGCCAGCAGCTTGGCCGGACAGGGGAAGTATCCTGAAGCTTTCTTT | CASSLAGQGKYPEAFF
few | TRBJ1-2 | TRBV19 | - | TGTGCCAGTAGTACGGCAGGGCCGGGCTATGGCTACACCTTC | CASSTAGPGYGYTF